This T cell receptor beta chain was found in a study of regulatory T cells in long-lasting Graves disease. There are 15 residues in the CDR3. The V gene lost 6 bases and the J gene lost 4 bases, with 15 bases spanning the gap. This clonotype was seen at least ten times. Arm-PCR of CDR3 regions and iRepertoire HTBI primers were the basis on which TCR beta libraries were built. From the multiplex PCR reads, TCRdb called clonotypes with MiXCR, one entry per CDR3 protein. The repertoire holds some 320,000 distinct CDR3 sequences, with approximately 20% as singletons. Time point given: newly diagnosed GD, antithyroid drugs for less than 3 months. Following extraction of RNA from PBMCs, that RNA was used to make the TCR library.

The sequenced sample was peripheral blood mononuclear cells (PBMCs), obtained at new diagnosis, from a patient treated with antithyroid drugs. The source of this sequence is a female donor with Graves disease. V gene TRBV12-3 or TRBV12-4 combines with J gene TRBJ2-2, with D maybe TRBD2 (6 bases). This chain's CDR3 is CASSLATSSTGELFF. The CDR3 DNA reads as TGTGCCAGCAGCCTTGCAACTAGCAGCACCGGGGAGCTGTTTTTT.